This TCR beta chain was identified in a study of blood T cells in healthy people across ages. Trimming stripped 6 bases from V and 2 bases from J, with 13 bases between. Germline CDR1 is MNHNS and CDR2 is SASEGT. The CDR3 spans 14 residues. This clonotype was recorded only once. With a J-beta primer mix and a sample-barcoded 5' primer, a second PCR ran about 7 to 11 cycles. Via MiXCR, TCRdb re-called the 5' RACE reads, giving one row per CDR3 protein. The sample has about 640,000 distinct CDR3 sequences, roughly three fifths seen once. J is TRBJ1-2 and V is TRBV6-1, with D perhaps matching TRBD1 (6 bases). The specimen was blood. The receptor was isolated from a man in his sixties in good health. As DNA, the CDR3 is TGTGCCAGCAGGGCTTCCGGGACAAACTATGGCTACACCTTC. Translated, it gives CASRASGTNYGYTF.